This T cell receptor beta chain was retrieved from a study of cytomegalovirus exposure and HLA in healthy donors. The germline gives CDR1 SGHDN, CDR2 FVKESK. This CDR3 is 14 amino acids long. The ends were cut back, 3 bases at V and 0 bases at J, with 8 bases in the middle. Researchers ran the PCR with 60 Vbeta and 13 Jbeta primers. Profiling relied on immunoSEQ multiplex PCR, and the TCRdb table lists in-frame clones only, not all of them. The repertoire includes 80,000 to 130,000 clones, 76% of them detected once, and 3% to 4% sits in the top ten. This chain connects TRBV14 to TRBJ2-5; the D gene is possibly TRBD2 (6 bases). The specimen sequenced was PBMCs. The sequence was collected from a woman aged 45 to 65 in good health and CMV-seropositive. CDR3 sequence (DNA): TGTGCCAGCAGCCAGGAGGGTAACCAAGAGACCCAGTACTTC. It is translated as CASSQEGNQETQYF. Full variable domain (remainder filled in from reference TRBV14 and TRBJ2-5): EAGVTQFPSHSVIEKGQTVTLRCDPISGHDNLYWYRRVMGKEIKFLLHFVKESKQDESGMPNNRFLAERTGGTYSTLKVQPAELEDSGVYFCASSQEGNQETQYFGPGTRLLVL.